Detailed here is one T cell receptor (beta chain). The sample comes from a study of T cells in Graves' hyperthyroidism and ophthalmopathy. Graves' hyperthyroidism showing no ophthalmopathy progression within 18 months was considered stable. Template material for amplifying TCR beta CDR3 regions consisted of RNA transcripts. The HTBI primer set drove a first-round RT-PCR of the TCR CDR3. Using its own MiXCR run on the multiplex PCR reads, TCRdb lists one record per CDR3 protein. The sample includes over 300,000 distinct CDR3 sequences, over 11% seen only once; the top ten take about 10%. Deletions cut 5 bases from V and 2 bases from J, with 16 bases between. Germline lookup yields CDR1 MNHNS and CDR2 SASEGT. The CDR3 extends over 15 amino acids.

The chain carries TRBV6-1 and TRBJ2-7, with no clear D. This clonotype was obtained from a woman aged 60-70 years with Graves' hyperthyroidism. Sequenced input: blood. CDR3 nucleotide sequence: TGTGCCAGCAGTCAGGAGCCCCTCCCCACCTACGAGCAGTACTTC. It codes for CASSQEPLPTYEQYF.